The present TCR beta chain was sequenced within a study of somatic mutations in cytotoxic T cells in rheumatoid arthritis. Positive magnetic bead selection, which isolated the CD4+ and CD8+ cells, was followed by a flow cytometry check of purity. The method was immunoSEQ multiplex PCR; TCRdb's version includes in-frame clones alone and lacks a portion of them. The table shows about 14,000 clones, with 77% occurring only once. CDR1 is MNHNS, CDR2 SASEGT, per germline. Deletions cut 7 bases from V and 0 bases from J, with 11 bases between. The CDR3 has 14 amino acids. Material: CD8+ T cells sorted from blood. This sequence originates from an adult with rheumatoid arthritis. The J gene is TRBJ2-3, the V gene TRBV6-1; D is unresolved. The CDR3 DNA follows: TGTGCCAGCAACCCCAGCTCGAGCACAGATACGCAGTATTTT. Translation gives CASNPSSSTDTQYF.